The source of this TCR beta chain is a study of metastatic and nonmetastatic thyroid tumors. General observations from the study: Malignant thyroid tumors reportedly had TCR beta diversity that was significantly higher than in benign nodules, in blood and tumor.

Patients were all untreated before their thyroid surgery. A note on this clone: Its cognate antigen is unknown.

MiXCR was used by TCRdb to re-call the PCR reads. This repertoire shows approximately 20,000 clones, roughly 15% found once; its top ten account for about 18%. This receptor was identified in a male donor with papillary thyroid cancer or a benign thyroid nodule (not recorded which). Some clones in this sample may be carry-over from other donors' samples. The sample taken for sequencing was blood.

CDR3 coding DNA: TGTGCCAGCAGCTTGGGAAGGGAGGTCGGCTACACCTTC. Translated: CASSLGREVGYTF. This chain joins TRBV11-2 and TRBJ1-2; D is undetermined. The germline CDR1 and CDR2 sequences are SGHAT and FQNNGV. Trimming pared 3 bases from V and 8 bases from J, leaving 13 bases between. CDR3 size: 13 residues.